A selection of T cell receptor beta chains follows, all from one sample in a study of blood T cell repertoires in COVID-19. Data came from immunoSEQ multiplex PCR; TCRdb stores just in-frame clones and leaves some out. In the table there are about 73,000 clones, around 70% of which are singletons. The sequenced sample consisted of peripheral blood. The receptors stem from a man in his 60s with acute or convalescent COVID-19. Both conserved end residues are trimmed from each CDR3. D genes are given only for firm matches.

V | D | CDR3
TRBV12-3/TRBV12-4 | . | ASINTDTQY
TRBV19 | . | ASTESWQDHGYT
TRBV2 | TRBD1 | ASSTQGWEKLF
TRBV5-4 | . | ASSLGSTQETQY
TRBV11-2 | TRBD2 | ASSRAGNYNEQF
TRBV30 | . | AWSVTGDSREY
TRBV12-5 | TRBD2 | ASGTRLAGGTSTDTQY
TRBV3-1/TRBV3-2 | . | ASSQGVQETQY
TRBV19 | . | ASSMGPGSDTQY
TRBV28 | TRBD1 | ASSLYSGGVYQPQH
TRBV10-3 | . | AAAGGEGYEQY
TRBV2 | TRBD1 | ASSFGQGTYEQY
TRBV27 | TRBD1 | ASSKDRDQPQH
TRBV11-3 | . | ASSPRQTTGELF
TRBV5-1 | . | ASSPGGASTDTQY
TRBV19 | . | ASSIVAGAGNTIY
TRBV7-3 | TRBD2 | ASSLSGGDYNEQF
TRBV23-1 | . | ASSEGRSRSTYEQY
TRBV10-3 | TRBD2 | AISERVWLAGATDTQY
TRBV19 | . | ASSIPGYNQPQH
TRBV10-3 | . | AISEVLGARNQPQH
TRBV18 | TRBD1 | ASSPNRGPEQY
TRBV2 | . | ASSALRNGNEQF
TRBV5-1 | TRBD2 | ASSLVAGGTDTQY
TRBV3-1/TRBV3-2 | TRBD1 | ASSPRTGQGSGANVLT
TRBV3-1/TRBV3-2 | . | ASSQGERLNTGELF
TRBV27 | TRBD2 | ASKEDGRAPDTQY
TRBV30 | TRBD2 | ASILAGGLDEQF
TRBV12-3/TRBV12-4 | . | ASSFGGTIAF
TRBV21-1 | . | PTPWPGNGYT
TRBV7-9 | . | ASSLWDSVPSAF
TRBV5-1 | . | ASSLAAGMNTEAF
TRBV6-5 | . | ASSYSGHQGNEQF
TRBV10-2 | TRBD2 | ASRTSGGNEQF
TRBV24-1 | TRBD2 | ATSDFTSGTPNIQY
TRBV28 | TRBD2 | ASSFLAAGVDYNEQF
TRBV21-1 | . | ATWDRRAENYGYT
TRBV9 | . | ASSPSGGINYGYT
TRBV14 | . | ASSPTLASEQY
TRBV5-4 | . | ASSLGGNTEAF
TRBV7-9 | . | ASSISIHLTSSNEQF
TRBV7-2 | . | ASSPSTETPTDTQY
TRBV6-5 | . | ASMVQASDTQY
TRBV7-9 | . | ASSLTGFTDTQY
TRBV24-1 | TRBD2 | ATSEPPGLARRDTQY
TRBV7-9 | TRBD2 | ASSIIPGGTYNEQF
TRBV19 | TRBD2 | ATGTSGGAETQY
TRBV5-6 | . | ASSVGTDTQY
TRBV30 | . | AWKQGEGTDTQY
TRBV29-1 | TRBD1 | SVAGTGNEKLF
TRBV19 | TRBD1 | ASSPQDRGDYGYT
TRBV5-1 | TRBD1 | ATSRGLGGYEQY
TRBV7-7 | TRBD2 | ASSPGLVNTGELF